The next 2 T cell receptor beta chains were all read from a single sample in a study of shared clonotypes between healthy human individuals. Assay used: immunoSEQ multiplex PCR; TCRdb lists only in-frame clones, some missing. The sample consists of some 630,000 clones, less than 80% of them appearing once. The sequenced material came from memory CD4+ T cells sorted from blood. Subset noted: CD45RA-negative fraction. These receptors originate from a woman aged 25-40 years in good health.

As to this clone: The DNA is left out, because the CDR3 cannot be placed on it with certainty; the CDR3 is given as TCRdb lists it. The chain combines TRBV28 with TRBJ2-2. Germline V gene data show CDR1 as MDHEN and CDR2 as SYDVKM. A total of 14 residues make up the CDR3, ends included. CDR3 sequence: CASILGNHAGELFF.

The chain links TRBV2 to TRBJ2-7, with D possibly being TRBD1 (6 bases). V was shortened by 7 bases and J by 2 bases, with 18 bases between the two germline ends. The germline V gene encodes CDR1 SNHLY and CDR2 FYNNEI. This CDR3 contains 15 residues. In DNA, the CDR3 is TGTGCCAGCAAACAGGGAATCTACCAAACCTACGAGCAGTACTTC. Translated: CASKQGIYQTYEQYF.